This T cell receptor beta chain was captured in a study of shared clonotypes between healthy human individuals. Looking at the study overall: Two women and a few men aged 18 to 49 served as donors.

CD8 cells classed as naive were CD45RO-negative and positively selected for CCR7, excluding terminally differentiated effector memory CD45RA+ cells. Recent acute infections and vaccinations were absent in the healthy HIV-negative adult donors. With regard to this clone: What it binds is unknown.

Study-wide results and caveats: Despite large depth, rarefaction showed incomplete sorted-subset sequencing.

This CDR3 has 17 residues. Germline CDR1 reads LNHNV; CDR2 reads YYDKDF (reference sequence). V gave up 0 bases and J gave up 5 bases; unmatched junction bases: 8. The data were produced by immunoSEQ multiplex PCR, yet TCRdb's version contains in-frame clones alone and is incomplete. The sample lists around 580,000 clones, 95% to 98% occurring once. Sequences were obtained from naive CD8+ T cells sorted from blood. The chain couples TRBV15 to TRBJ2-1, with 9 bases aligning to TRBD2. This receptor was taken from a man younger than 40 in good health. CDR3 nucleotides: TGTGCCACCAGCAGAGAGACCGAGGGACTAGCCGACAATGAGCAGTTCTTC. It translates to CATSRETEGLADNEQFF.